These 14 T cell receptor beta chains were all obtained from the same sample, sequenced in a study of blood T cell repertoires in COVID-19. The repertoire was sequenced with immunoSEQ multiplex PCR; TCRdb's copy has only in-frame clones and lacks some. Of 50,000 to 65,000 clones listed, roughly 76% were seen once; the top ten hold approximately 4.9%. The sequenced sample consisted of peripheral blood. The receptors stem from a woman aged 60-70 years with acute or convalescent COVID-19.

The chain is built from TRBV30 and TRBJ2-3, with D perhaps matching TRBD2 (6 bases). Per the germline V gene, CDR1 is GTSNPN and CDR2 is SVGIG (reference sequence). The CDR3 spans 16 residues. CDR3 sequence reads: CATSPLRDSSSSTQYF. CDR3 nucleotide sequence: TGTGCTACAAGCCCTTTGAGGGACTCTTCTTCCAGTACGCAGTATTTT.

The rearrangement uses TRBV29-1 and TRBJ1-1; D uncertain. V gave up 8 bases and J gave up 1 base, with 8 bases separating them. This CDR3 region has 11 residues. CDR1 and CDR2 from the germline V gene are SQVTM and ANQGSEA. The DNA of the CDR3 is TGCAGCTCTGGTAGGAACACTGAAGCTTTCTTT. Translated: CSSGRNTEAFF.

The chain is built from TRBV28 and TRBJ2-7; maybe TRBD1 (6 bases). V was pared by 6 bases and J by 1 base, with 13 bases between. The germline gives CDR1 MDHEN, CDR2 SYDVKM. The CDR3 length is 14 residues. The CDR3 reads CASSTLQGSYEQYF. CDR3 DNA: TGTGCCAGCAGCACCTTACAGGGATCCTACGAGCAGTACTTC. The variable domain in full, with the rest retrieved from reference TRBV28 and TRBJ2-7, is DVKVTQSSRYLVKRTGEKVFLECVQDMDHENMFWYRQDPGLGLRLIYFSYDVKMKEKGDIPEGYSVSREKKERFSLILESASTNQTSMYLCASSTLQGSYEQYFGPGTRLTVT.

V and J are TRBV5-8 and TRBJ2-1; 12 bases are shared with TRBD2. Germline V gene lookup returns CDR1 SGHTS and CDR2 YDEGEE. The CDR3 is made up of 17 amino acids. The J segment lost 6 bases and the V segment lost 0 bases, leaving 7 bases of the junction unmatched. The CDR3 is CASSLAGRLAGANEQFF. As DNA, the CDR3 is TGTGCCAGCAGCTTGGCCGGTCGACTAGCGGGAGCCAATGAGCAGTTCTTC.

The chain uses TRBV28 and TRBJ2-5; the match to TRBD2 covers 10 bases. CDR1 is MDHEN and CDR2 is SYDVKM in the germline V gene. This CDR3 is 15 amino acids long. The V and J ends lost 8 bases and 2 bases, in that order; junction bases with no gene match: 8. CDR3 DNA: TGTGCCAGCGAGCGGGGGGGATTGGCGCAAGAGACCCAGTACTTC. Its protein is CASERGGLAQETQYF. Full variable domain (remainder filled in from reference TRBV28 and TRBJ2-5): DVKVTQSSRYLVKRTGEKVFLECVQDMDHENMFWYRQDPGLGLRLIYFSYDVKMKEKGDIPEGYSVSREKKERFSLILESASTNQTSMYLCASERGGLAQETQYFGPGTRLLVL.

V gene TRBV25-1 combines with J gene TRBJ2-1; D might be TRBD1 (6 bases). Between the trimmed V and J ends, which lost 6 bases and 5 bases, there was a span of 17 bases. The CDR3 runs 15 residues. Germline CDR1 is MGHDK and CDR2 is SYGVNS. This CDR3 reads CASSPWGRANNEQFF. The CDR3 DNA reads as TGTGCCAGCAGCCCGTGGGGGCGGGCAAACAATGAGCAGTTCTTC.

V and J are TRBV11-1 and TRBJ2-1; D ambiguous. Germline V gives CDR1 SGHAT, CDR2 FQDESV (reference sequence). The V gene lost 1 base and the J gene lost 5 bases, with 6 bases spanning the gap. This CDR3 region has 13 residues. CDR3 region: CASSLGQNNEQFF. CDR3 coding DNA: TGTGCCAGCAGCTTAGGCCAGAACAATGAGCAGTTCTTC.

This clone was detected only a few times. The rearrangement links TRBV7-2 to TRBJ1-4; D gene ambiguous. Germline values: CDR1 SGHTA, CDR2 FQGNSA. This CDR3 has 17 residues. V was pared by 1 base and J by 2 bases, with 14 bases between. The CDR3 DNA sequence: TGTGCCAGCAGCTTAGGGGTCGGGGTGCCTACTAATGAAAAACTGTTTTTT. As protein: CASSLGVGVPTNEKLFF.

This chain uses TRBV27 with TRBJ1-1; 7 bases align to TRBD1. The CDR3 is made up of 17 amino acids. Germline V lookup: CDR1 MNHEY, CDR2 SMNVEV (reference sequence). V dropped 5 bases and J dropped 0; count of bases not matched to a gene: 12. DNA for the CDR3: TGTGCCAGCAGTCTACGACCGGGACAGTTTATGAACACTGAAGCTTTCTTT. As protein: CASSLRPGQFMNTEAFF.

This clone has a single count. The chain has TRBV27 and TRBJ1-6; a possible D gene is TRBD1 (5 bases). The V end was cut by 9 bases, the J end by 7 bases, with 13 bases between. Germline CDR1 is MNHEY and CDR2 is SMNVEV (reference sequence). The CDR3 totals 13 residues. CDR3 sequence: CARIRVRNSPLHF. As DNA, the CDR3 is TGTGCCAGGATCAGGGTAAGAAATTCACCCCTCCACTTT.

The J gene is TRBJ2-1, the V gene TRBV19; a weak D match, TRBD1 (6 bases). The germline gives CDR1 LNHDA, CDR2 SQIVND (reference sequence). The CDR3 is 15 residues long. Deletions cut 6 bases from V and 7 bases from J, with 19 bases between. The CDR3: CASRATGTLGNEQFF. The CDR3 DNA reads TGTGCCAGTAGGGCAACAGGGACCTTGGGGAATGAGCAGTTCTTC.

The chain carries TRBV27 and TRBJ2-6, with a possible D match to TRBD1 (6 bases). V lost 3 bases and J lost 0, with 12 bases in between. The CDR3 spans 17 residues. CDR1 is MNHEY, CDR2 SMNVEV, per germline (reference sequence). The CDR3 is CASSFRTGSSGANVLTF. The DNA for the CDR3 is TGTGCCAGCAGTTTTCGCACAGGGAGCTCTGGGGCCAACGTCCTGACTTTC.

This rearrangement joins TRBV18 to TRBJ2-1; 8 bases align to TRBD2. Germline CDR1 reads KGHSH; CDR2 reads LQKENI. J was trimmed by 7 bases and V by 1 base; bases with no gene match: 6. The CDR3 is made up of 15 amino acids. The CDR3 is CASSPQAGVGNEQFF. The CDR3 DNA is TGTGCCAGCTCACCACAAGCGGGAGTGGGAAATGAGCAGTTCTTC.

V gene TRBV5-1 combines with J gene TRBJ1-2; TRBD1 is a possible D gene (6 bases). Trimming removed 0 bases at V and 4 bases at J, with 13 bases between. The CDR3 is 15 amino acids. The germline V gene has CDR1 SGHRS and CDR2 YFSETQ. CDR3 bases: TGCGCCAGCAGCTTGGTACAGGGTACAATCTATGGCTACACCTTC. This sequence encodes CASSLVQGTIYGYTF.